One and the same sample provided the 9 T cell receptor beta chains below, sequenced in a study of shared clonotypes between healthy human individuals. The table came from immunoSEQ multiplex PCR; TCRdb's copy has only in-frame clones and leaves some out. The sample lists under 1,900,000 clones, about 98.5% seen once, with about 0.4% in the top ten. The sequenced material came from naive CD4+ T cells sorted from blood. Regarding subset: CD45RA+ positively selected. The receptors derive from a man aged 30 to 39 in good health.

This sequence joins TRBV30 and TRBJ2-5; 9 nucleotides line up with TRBD1. With 2 bases clipped from V and 2 bases from J, the junction kept 15 bases outside the gene matches. The CDR3 spans 18 residues. Per germline, CDR1 GTSNPN and CDR2 SVGIG (reference sequence). The CDR3 is CAWSPPFPGQGRQETQYF. Written as DNA, the CDR3 is TGTGCCTGGAGTCCTCCTTTTCCGGGACAGGGTCGACAAGAGACCCAGTACTTC. Full variable domain (outside the CDR3, taken from reference TRBV30 and TRBJ2-5): SQTIHQWPATLVQPVGSPLSLECTVEGTSNPNLYWYRQAAGRGLQLLFYSVGIGQISSEVPQNLSASRPQDRQFILSSKKLLLSDSGFYLCAWSPPFPGQGRQETQYFGPGTRLLVL.

Points on this clone: The sample holds other DNA sequences that translate to the same CDR3. This chain connects TRBV18 to TRBJ2-7; D is ambiguous. From germline, CDR1 is KGHSH and CDR2 LQKENI. V lost 1 base to trimming and J lost 5 bases, with 6 bases between them. The CDR3 sequence is 12 residues long. Here the CDR3 DNA reads TGTGCCAGCTCACCACTCGGTGACGAGCAGTACTTC. Translated, it gives CASSPLGDEQYF.

The rearrangement uses TRBV7-8 and TRBJ1-5; D remains ambiguous. V was shortened by 5 bases and J by 7 bases, with 18 bases between the two germline ends. This CDR3 has 15 residues. The germline gives CDR1 SGHVS, CDR2 FQNEAQ. The CDR3 protein is CASSPSLAQDQPQHF. The DNA of the CDR3 is TGTGCCAGCAGCCCCTCTCTTGCCCAGGACCAGCCCCAGCATTTT.

The V and J genes are TRBV28 and TRBJ1-4; D remains unclear. The CDR3 covers 16 residues. The ends were cut back, 5 bases at V and 5 bases at J, with 18 bases in the middle. CDR1 and CDR2 (germline): MDHEN, SYDVKM. Here the CDR3 reads CASSLSTWALNEKLFF. Here the CDR3 DNA reads TGTGCCAGCAGTCTTAGTACATGGGCCTTGAATGAAAAACTGTTTTTT.

This chain links TRBV5-1 with TRBJ2-7, with 8 nucleotides matching TRBD2. The V and J ends lost 6 bases and 5 bases, in that order; junction bases with no gene match: 7. The CDR3 spans 13 residues. Germline lookup yields CDR1 SGHRS and CDR2 YFSETQ. CDR3 sequence reads: CASTREGLDEQYF. The CDR3 DNA follows: TGCGCCAGCACTCGGGAGGGTCTCGACGAGCAGTACTTC.

The rearrangement links TRBV6-6 to TRBJ1-5; D is unclear. The germline V gene has CDR1 MNHNY and CDR2 SVGAGI (reference sequence). The CDR3 is made up of 15 amino acids. The germline V and J ends were trimmed by 0 bases and 1 base, with 7 bases remaining between them. CDR3 region: CASSYSGISNQPQHF. Written as DNA, the CDR3 is TGTGCCAGCAGTTACTCAGGAATAAGCAATCAGCCCCAGCATTTT.

This chain links TRBV7-6 with TRBJ2-7; D tentatively fits TRBD1 or TRBD2 (5 bases each). This CDR3 contains 18 residues. Trimming shortened V by 1 base and J by 0 bases, and 19 bases separated the two germline ends. CDR1 and CDR2 (germline): SGHVS, FNYEAQ. In DNA form, the CDR3 reads TGTGCCAGCAGCTTAGACACAGGATTGGGAGCGCACTCCTACGAGCAGTACTTC. Protein product: CASSLDTGLGAHSYEQYF.

J is TRBJ2-1 and V is TRBV19, with TRBD1 matching 7 bases. Trimming at V came to 7 bases and at J to 7 bases, leaving 16 bases not matched to a gene. Germline CDR1 reads LNHDA; CDR2 reads SQIVND (reference sequence). The CDR3 is 16 amino acids. CDR3 in amino acids: CASTQASGQLSNEQFF. CDR3 sequence (DNA): TGTGCCAGTACCCAGGCATCGGGACAGTTATCAAATGAGCAGTTCTTC.

The genes are TRBV15 and TRBJ2-1; possible D gene TRBD2, 5 bases. Germline V lookup: CDR1 LNHNV, CDR2 YYDKDF (reference sequence). The CDR3 loop spans 14 amino acids. Trimming shortened V by 3 bases and J by 6 bases, and 12 bases separated the two germline ends. CDR3 protein: CATSRDSKINEQFF. DNA of the CDR3: TGTGCCACCAGCAGGGACTCGAAAATCAATGAGCAGTTCTTC.